The clone carrying this TCR beta chain has a count of ten or more. Its antigen is undetermined. Measured with immunoSEQ multiplex PCR; TCRdb has only the in-frame clones, and not every one. The table records some 50,000 clones, 56% of them present only once. This CDR3 has 15 residues. Trimming stripped 4 bases from V and 3 bases from J, with 14 bases between. The V gene's germline CDR1 is LGHNA and CDR2 YNFKEQ. This sample was included in a study of cytotoxic CD8 clonotypes in ibrutinib-treated CLL. Study-level points and caveats: Few clonotypes were public, and these shrank or held steady under treatment.

This chain uses TRBV4-2 with TRBJ2-3; tentatively, D is TRBD2 (7 bases). The sequenced sample was PBMCs, obtained after 24 months of ibrutinib treatment. The sequence derives from a human donor with chronic lymphocytic leukemia. CDR3 bases: TGTGCCAGCAGCCGGGGGGGGCTGAAAACAGATACGCAGTATTTT. As protein: CASSRGGLKTDTQYF.